What follows are 4 T cell receptor beta chains derived from one specimen sequenced in a study of blood T cell repertoires in COVID-19. Some clones are missing from TCRdb's copy, which holds only in-frame ones; the method was immunoSEQ multiplex PCR. The sample holds over 200,000 clones, 70% to 85% seen once. Sequencing was carried out using PBMCs or T cells enriched from blood (not recorded which). Source of these receptors: a man in his sixties who had recovered from COVID-19.

This clone was counted between two and nine times. This rearrangement joins TRBV10-3 to TRBJ1-1; D ambiguous. V was pared by 2 bases and J by 1 base, with 8 bases between. The V gene's germline CDR1 is ENHRY and CDR2 SYGVKD. CDR3 length: 14 amino acids. The CDR3 region has the DNA TGTGCCATCAGTGAGGACGGGAAGAACACTGAAGCTTTCTTT. It encodes CAISEDGKNTEAFF.

This clone was found once. The chain couples TRBV25-1 to TRBJ1-1, with TRBD1 matching 9 bases. After removal of 4 bases from V and 8 bases from J, the junction contained 11 bases not matched to a gene. Germline V gene sequence: CDR1 MGHDK, CDR2 SYGVNS. This CDR3 is built from 15 residues. The CDR3 here is CASSGTTGTGREAFF. The CDR3 region has the DNA TGTGCCAGCAGTGGGACCACCGGGACAGGGAGGGAAGCTTTCTTT.

The rearrangement joins TRBV3-1 (or the pseudogene TRBV3-2) to TRBJ1-2, with a possible D match to TRBD1 (6 bases). Trimming stripped 1 base from V and 4 bases from J, with 10 bases between. The CDR3 is 14 amino acids. CDR1 LGHDT and CDR2 YNNKEL come from the germline V gene (reference sequence). CDR3 amino acids: CASSQAADSYGYTF. The CDR3 nucleotides read TGTGCCAGCAGCCAAGCGGCGGACAGCTATGGCTACACCTTC.

The J gene is TRBJ2-5, the V gene TRBV5-1; TRBD1 aligns across 7 bases. J gave up 1 base and V 0 bases, and 6 bases lay outside the gene matches. The CDR3 extends over 16 amino acids. Germline V lookup: CDR1 SGHRS, CDR2 YFSETQ. Written as DNA, the CDR3 is TGCGCCAGCAGCTTGGGGGGGACAGCGACCCAAGAGACCCAGTACTTC. Protein: CASSLGGTATQETQYF. Using reference TRBV5-1 and TRBJ2-5 for the parts outside the CDR3, the full variable domain is KAGVTQTPRYLIKTRGQQVTLSCSPISGHRSVSWYQQTPGQGLQFLFEYFSETQRNKGNFPGRFSGRQFSNSRSEMNVSTLELGDSALYLCASSLGGTATQETQYFGPGTRLLVL.